The sequence of this TCR beta chain was determined in a study of OX40 agonist ivuxolimab in advanced cancers. Study summary: Patients' therapy was ivuxolimab, an antibody that acts as an agonist of OX40 (CD134). Regarding the study as a whole: In a subset of nonresponders, normalized T-cell clonal expansion was also low.

About this clone itself: Antigen: not known.

The CDR3 contains 18 residues. TCRdb keeps only in-frame clones here, not all; method: immunoSEQ multiplex PCR. The sample holds around 77,000 clones, around nine tenths seen once. The sequence was obtained from an adult with an advanced solid tumor such as melanoma, head and neck, liver or kidney cancer. The source was CD4+ or CD8+ T cells sorted from blood, collected in a trial of the OX40 agonist ivuxolimab. V usage is TRBV12-2 and J usage is TRBJ1-1; the table's TRBD1 call for D was not verified on the DNA. TRBV12-2 is a known pseudogene. The CDR3 nucleotides are TGTGCAAGTCGCTTAGTTATTCTTCTCGACATCATGAACACTGAAGCTTTCTTT. Translated: CASRLVILLDIMNTEAFF.